The clone carrying this T cell receptor (beta chain) has at least ten counts. It was with unique molecular identifiers that the TCRbeta library was prepared. From the PCR reads, TCRdb called clonotypes with MiXCR, one entry per CDR3 protein. The profile covers a few hundred thousand distinct CDR3 sequences, with 9.9% appearing a single time and about 9.4% taken by the ten largest. This entry comes from a study of T-cell reconstitution after alpha-beta-depleted transplantation in children. Germline V gene lookup returns CDR1 WSHSY and CDR2 SAAADI. V was shortened by 5 bases and J by 4 bases, with 12 bases between the two germline ends. This CDR3 spans 13 amino acids.

V usage is TRBV10-2 and J usage is TRBJ2-7; the D gene is possibly TRBD2 (5 bases). The TCR was taken from a human donor who donated a stem cell graft to a child with SCID. Source: PBMCs from the stem cell graft donor, taken from the stem cell graft. CDR3 bases: TGCGCCAGCAGTAGGACTGGGAATTACGAGCAGTACTTC. Translating it yields CASSRTGNYEQYF.